This T cell receptor (beta chain) was observed in a study of cytomegalovirus exposure and HLA in healthy donors. Trimming cost V 4 bases and J 6 bases, with 9 bases left between them. Germline V gene lookup returns CDR1 SGHRS and CDR2 YFSETQ. This CDR3 is 12 amino acids long. General observations from the study: It was shown in a later analysis that HLA-associated TCR beta chains were more clonally expanded than other, equally common chains. In a later analysis, at a false discovery rate of 0.05, 15,000 to 20,000 TCR beta sequences matched HLA alleles. As confirmed in vitro, a few CMV-associated chains were specific for CMV antigens. Earlier findings revealed that most TCR beta V segments proved productive either about 87% or about 30% of the time.

The study ran its PCR with 60 Vbeta and 13 Jbeta primers. The repertoire was sequenced with immunoSEQ multiplex PCR; TCRdb's copy has only in-frame clones and lacks some. In the table there are around 40,000 clones, around 65% of which are singletons. As to this clone: As yet, its antigen is unknown.

Input material: PBMCs. The receptor was isolated from a human donor in good health. The chain recombines TRBV5-1 with TRBJ2-3; perhaps TRBD1 as D (5 bases). CDR3 in amino acids: CASSPDSDTQYF. CDR3 nucleotide sequence: TGCGCCAGCAGCCCTGACAGTGATACGCAGTATTTT.